These 19 T cell receptor beta chains were all obtained from the same sample, sequenced in a study of CXCR3-negative and CXCR3-positive naive CD8 T cells. The libraries of TRB cDNA were prepared using 5' RACE with UMI labels. TCRdb reprocessed the 5' RACE reads and stores each CDR3 protein as one record, lacking DNA. The ten most abundant clones cover 15% of a sample with roughly 48,000 distinct CDR3 sequences. The sample consisted of memory CD8+ T cells from blood. These receptors all come from a human donor in good health. Some clones in this sample may be carry-over from other donors' samples.

This chain uses TRBV4-3 with TRBJ2-2; the D gene TCRdb calls, TRBD1, cannot be checked with no DNA. Germline loops: CDR1 LGHNA, CDR2 YSLEER. There are 18 residues in the CDR3. The CDR3 is CASSPEGTGAAERGELFF.

The chain combines TRBV29-1 with TRBJ1-1; checking the TCRdb D call of TRBD1 is not possible without DNA. The CDR3 spans 20 residues. From germline, CDR1 is SQVTM and CDR2 ANQGSEA. This CDR3 reads CSVTGIYTVRDPSVVTEAFF.

CDR3 in amino acids: CASSSPRTANNEKLFF. The V call is TRBV7-9, the J call TRBJ1-4; TCRdb indicates TRBD1, and absent DNA this call remains unverified. Germline loops: CDR1 SEHNR, CDR2 FQNEAQ (reference sequence). The CDR3 is made up of 16 amino acids.

The chain employs TRBV19 and TRBJ2-1; TCRdb designates TRBD2, a call that cannot be tested without DNA. CDR1 and CDR2 from the germline V gene are LNHDA and SQIVND (reference sequence). CDR3 length: 15 residues. The CDR3 spells CASSWLAGGPNEQFF.

The genes are TRBV20-1 and TRBJ1-1. The CDR3 extends over 17 amino acids. Germline-derived CDR1 and CDR2 are DFQATT and SNEGSKA (reference sequence). CDR3: CSASPIRSGFMNTEAFF.

This clonotype is deemed medium-sized by its frequency. This chain uses TRBV20-1 with TRBJ2-2; TCRdb proposes TRBD1, but this gene call is untestable without DNA. The CDR3 covers 15 residues. The germline V gene has CDR1 DFQATT and CDR2 SNEGSKA (reference sequence). The CDR3: CSARDPGRETGELFF.

The rearrangement uses TRBV10-3 and TRBJ2-1; the D call of TRBD2 rests on TCRdb alone, since no DNA is present to check it. Looked up from germline, CDR1 is ENHRY and CDR2 is SYGVKD. The CDR3 totals 15 residues. CDR3 residues: CAISEPGLAGNEQFF.

The V call is TRBV27, the J call TRBJ1-6; with no DNA, the TCRdb D assignment of TRBD1 cannot be verified. This CDR3 has 17 residues. Germline values: CDR1 MNHEY, CDR2 SMNVEV (reference sequence). CDR3 protein: CASSLSAGGGGNSPLHF.

CDR3 loop: CASSDSGQGADTQYF. The V call is TRBV6-4, the J call TRBJ2-3; TCRdb names TRBD1, which stays unverified in the absence of DNA. CDR1 and CDR2 (germline): MRHNA, SNTAGT. CDR3 size: 15 residues.

The rearrangement links TRBV3-1 to TRBJ2-5; TCRdb picks TRBD1, but there is no DNA to check that call. Germline CDR1 and CDR2: LGHDT and YNNKEL (reference sequence). There are 15 residues in the CDR3. The chain's CDR3 is CASTSTGIDSETQYF.

The rearrangement uses TRBV7-3 and TRBJ1-1. Per the germline V gene, CDR1 is SGHTA and CDR2 is FQGTGA. The CDR3 loop spans 12 amino acids. This CDR3 reads CASSSAGTEAFF.

The chain is built from TRBV29-1 and TRBJ2-1. Germline CDR1 and CDR2: SQVTM and ANQGSEA. The CDR3 runs to 15 residues. This CDR3 is CSVEDYARSYNEQFF.

This chain uses TRBV7-9 with TRBJ2-5. This CDR3 has 14 amino acids. Germline V gives CDR1 SEHNR, CDR2 FQNEAQ (reference sequence). CDR3 sequence reads: CASSFEFGQETQYF.

J is TRBJ2-6 and V is TRBV12-3 or TRBV12-4. The CDR3 contains 11 residues. CDR3 loop: CATTGANVLTF.

The chain has TRBV12-3 or TRBV12-4 and TRBJ1-3; without DNA, the TCRdb call of TRBD1 cannot be checked. This CDR3 is built from 16 residues. The CDR3 spells CASSPRGTGFRNTIYF.

The rearrangement links TRBV20-1 to TRBJ2-3; TCRdb selects TRBD2, and the lack of DNA leaves this call unchecked. Germline assignment: CDR1 DFQATT and CDR2 SNEGSKA (reference sequence). CDR3 length: 15 amino acids. The CDR3 sequence: CRAGLAGGPSDTQYF.

V gene TRBV28 combines with J gene TRBJ2-1; with no DNA, the TCRdb D assignment of TRBD1 cannot be verified. This CDR3 has 14 residues. Germline V gene lookup returns CDR1 MDHEN and CDR2 SYDVKM. This chain's CDR3 is CASSLAGAYNEQFF.

This rearrangement joins TRBV12-3 or TRBV12-4 to TRBJ2-7; TCRdb outputs TRBD1, but without DNA this stays unchecked. CDR3 size: 14 residues. The chain's CDR3 is CASSEPGTGREQYF.

The chain employs TRBV29-1 and TRBJ2-1; TCRdb selects TRBD2, and the lack of DNA leaves this call unchecked. CDR1 is SQVTM and CDR2 is ANQGSEA in the germline V gene. This CDR3 is built from 13 residues. CDR3 amino acids: CSVDILASPEQFF.